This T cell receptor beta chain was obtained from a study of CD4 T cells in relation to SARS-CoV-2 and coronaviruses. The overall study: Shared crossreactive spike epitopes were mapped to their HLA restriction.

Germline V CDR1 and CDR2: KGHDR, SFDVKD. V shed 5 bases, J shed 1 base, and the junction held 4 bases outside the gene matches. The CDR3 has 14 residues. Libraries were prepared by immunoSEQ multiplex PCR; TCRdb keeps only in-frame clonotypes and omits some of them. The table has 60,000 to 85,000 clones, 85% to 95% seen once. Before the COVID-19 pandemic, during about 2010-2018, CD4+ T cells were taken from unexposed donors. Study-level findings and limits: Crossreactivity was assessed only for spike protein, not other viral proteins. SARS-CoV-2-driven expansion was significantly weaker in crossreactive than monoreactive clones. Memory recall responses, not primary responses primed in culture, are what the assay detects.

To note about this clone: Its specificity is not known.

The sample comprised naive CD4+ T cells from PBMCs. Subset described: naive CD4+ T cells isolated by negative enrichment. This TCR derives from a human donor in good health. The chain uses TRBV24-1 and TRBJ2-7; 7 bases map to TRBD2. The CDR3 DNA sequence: TGTGCCACCAGTGTGGGGGGGGGTTCCTACGAGCAGTACTTC. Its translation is CATSVGGGSYEQYF.